This T cell receptor (beta chain) appears in the sequencing data of a study of blood T cell repertoires in COVID-19. Original processing methods: Estimation of nucleated cell counts relied on the amplification of reference gene primers. TCRdb's table, derived via immunoSEQ multiplex PCR, lists solely in-frame clones and lacks some. The V and J calls and the clone size are those of that table, but D and trimming were determined from the DNA. The data show roughly 62,000 clones, roughly 80% seen once. Sequences were obtained from peripheral blood. The sequence was obtained from an older man with COVID-19, enrolled during active disease.

DNA of the CDR3: TGTGCCAGCAGCCAGGGGGCCACAGTCCAAGAGACCCAGTACTTC. Translated: CASSQGATVQETQYF. The V and J genes are TRBV7-3 and TRBJ2-5, with 8 bases aligning to TRBD1. There are 15 residues in the CDR3. V dropped 5 bases and J dropped 1; count of bases not matched to a gene: 6. Germline assignment: CDR1 SGHTA and CDR2 FQGTGA.